This T cell receptor beta chain was captured by sequencing in a study of cytomegalovirus exposure and HLA in healthy donors. Study-level findings and limits: Researchers catalogued about 150 TCR beta chains as cytomegalovirus-associated.

In the case of this clone: Its antigen is unknown.

TCRdb's copy holds only in-frame clones and misses some; the assay was immunoSEQ multiplex PCR. The table records around 90,000 clones, almost 85% of them present only once. V lost 11 bases to trimming and J lost 2 bases, with 15 bases between them. The CDR3 length is 13 residues. Germline CDR1 reads MNHNS; CDR2 reads SASEGT. The rearrangement uses TRBV6-1 and TRBJ1-1, with a possible D match to TRBD1 (6 bases). The sample was PBMCs. The receptor comes from a woman aged 18-30 years in good health and CMV-seropositive. As DNA, the CDR3 is TGTGCCGGAACAAGGACAGTCAACACTGAAGCTTTCTTT. This codes for CAGTRTVNTEAFF.